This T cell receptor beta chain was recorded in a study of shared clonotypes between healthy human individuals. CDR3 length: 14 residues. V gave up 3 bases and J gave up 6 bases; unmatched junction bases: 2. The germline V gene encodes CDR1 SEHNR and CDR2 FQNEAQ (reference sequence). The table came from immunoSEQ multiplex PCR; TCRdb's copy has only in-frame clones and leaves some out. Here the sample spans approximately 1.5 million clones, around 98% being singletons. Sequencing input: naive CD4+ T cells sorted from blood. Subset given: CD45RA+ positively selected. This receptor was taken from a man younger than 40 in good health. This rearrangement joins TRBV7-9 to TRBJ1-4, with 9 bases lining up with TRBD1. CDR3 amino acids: CASSFGTGYEKLFF. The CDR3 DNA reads TGTGCCAGCAGCTTTGGGACAGGGTATGAAAAACTGTTTTTT.